Detailed here is one TCR beta chain. Documented time point: newly diagnosed GD, antithyroid drugs for less than 3 months. PBMCs were the source of the RNA used for TCR sequencing. Patient provenance is recorded as an endocrinology department in Xi'an, China. Arm-PCR of CDR3 regions with iRepertoire HTBI primers generated TCR beta libraries. TCRdb re-called the multiplex PCR reads with MiXCR, one entry per CDR3 protein. In the table there are 620,000 or so distinct CDR3 sequences, 15% to 20% of which are singletons. Germline lookup yields CDR1 DFQATT and CDR2 SNEGSKA (reference sequence). There are 15 residues in the CDR3. The V and J ends lost 4 bases and 1 base, in that order; junction bases with no gene match: 7. The sample originates from a study of regulatory T cells in long-lasting Graves disease. The data were also submitted as part of a second study, on T cells in Graves' hyperthyroidism and ophthalmopathy. That source adds: A model built on 13 V-J features separated ophthalmopathy from stable hyperthyroidism.

V and J are TRBV20-1 and TRBJ2-7, with 10 bases matching TRBD2. This clonotype was obtained from a woman in her twenties or thirties with Graves disease. The sample in question was peripheral blood mononuclear cells (PBMCs), obtained at new diagnosis, from a patient treated with antithyroid drugs. The CDR3 spells CSATPVAGGSYEQYF. The DNA for the CDR3 is TGCAGTGCTACCCCTGTAGCGGGAGGATCCTACGAGCAGTACTTC.